One sample yielded the 9 T cell receptor beta chains listed below, sequenced in a study of blood T cell repertoires in COVID-19. Repertoires were generated with immunoSEQ multiplex PCR, while TCRdb's copy carries only in-frame clones and drops some. Found here are approximately 280,000 clones, 90% of them singletons; the top ten hold roughly 7%. The material sequenced was peripheral blood. These receptors originate from a woman in her thirties with COVID-19, enrolled during active disease.

The rearrangement links TRBV7-9 to TRBJ1-2; D is undetermined. The germline CDR1 and CDR2 sequences are SEHNR and FQNEAQ (reference sequence). V dropped 1 base and J dropped 5 bases, with 5 bases sitting between them. This CDR3 region has 12 residues. CDR3 sequence: CASSLVRYGYTF. CDR3 coding DNA: TGTGCCAGCAGCTTAGTCAGATATGGCTACACCTTC.

The chain combines TRBV19 with TRBJ1-6; D gene ambiguous. Looked up from germline, CDR1 is LNHDA and CDR2 is SQIVND (reference sequence). Trimming removed 4 bases from V and 7 bases from J, with 8 bases in between. This CDR3 contains 13 residues. CDR3 sequence reads: CASSTAGNSPLHF. The CDR3 DNA reads TGTGCCAGTAGTACCGCGGGGAATTCACCCCTCCACTTT.

The V call is TRBV6-6, the J call TRBJ1-6; D gene uncertain. Germline V gene data show CDR1 as MNHNY and CDR2 as SVGAGI (reference sequence). The ends were cut back, 5 bases at V and 0 bases at J, with 14 bases in the middle. The CDR3 consists of 17 residues. CDR3 amino acids: CASSPPIRSSYNSPLHF. The DNA of the CDR3 is TGTGCCAGCAGTCCCCCTATTCGGAGCTCCTATAATTCACCCCTCCACTTT.

The chain couples TRBV19 to TRBJ2-3, with 9 positions matching TRBD1. This CDR3 contains 13 residues. V dropped 11 bases and J dropped 3; count of bases not matched to a gene: 6. Germline loops: CDR1 LNHDA, CDR2 SQIVND (reference sequence). The CDR3 protein is CAAGDRATDTQYF. CDR3 nucleotide sequence: TGTGCCGCAGGGGACAGGGCAACAGATACGCAGTATTTT. The whole variable domain, remainder taken from reference TRBV19 and TRBJ2-3, is DGGITQSPKYLFRKEGQNVTLSCEQNLNHDAMYWYRQDPGQGLRLIYYSQIVNDFQKGDIAEGYSVSREKKESFPLTVTSAQKNPTAFYLCAAGDRATDTQYFGPGTRLTVL.

As to this clone: This specimen includes other DNA sequences encoding the same CDR3. The CDR3 loop reads CASSLAGTDTQYF. Here the CDR3 DNA reads TGTGCCAGCAGCTTGGCCGGCACAGATACGCAGTATTTT. This rearrangement joins TRBV5-4 to TRBJ2-3; the D is unclear. V was pared by 0 bases and J by 1 base, with 3 bases between. Germline V gene lookup returns CDR1 SGHNT and CDR2 YYREEE (reference sequence). The CDR3 runs 13 residues. The full variable domain, in which reference TRBV5-4 and TRBJ2-3 provide the parts outside the CDR3, is ETGVTQSPTHLIKTRGQQVTLRCSSQSGHNTVSWYQQALGQGPQFIFQYYREEENGRGNFPPRFSGLQFPNYSSELNVNALELDDSALYLCASSLAGTDTQYFGPGTRLTVL.

The chain couples TRBV12-3 or TRBV12-4 to TRBJ1-6, with a weak D call TRBD1 (5 bases). V was pared by 3 bases and J by 8 bases, with 8 bases between. The CDR3 is 13 residues long. For the CDR3, the DNA is TGTGCCAGCAGTTTGGGGGGGTATTCACCCCTCCACTTT. It translates to CASSLGGYSPLHF.

This chain connects TRBV19 to TRBJ2-7; D is perhaps TRBD2 (6 bases). Germline V gives CDR1 LNHDA, CDR2 SQIVND (reference sequence). There are 13 residues in the CDR3. Trimming shortened V by 5 bases and J by 3 bases, and 11 bases separated the two germline ends. This CDR3 is CASSWGSGYEQYF. Written as DNA, the CDR3 is TGTGCCAGTAGTTGGGGTAGCGGCTACGAGCAGTACTTC. Full variable domain (missing parts from reference TRBV19 and TRBJ2-7): DGGITQSPKYLFRKEGQNVTLSCEQNLNHDAMYWYRQDPGQGLRLIYYSQIVNDFQKGDIAEGYSVSREKKESFPLTVTSAQKNPTAFYLCASSWGSGYEQYFGPGTRLTVT.

The chain employs TRBV7-9 and TRBJ2-3, with 15 positions matching TRBD2. CDR1 is SEHNR, CDR2 FQNEAQ, per germline (reference sequence). The CDR3 is 19 residues long. Trimming took 5 bases from V and 5 from J; bases not matched to a gene: 14. In DNA, the CDR3 is TGTGCCAGCAGCCGCACTCGGACTAGCGGGGGGGACCCCCGAGATACGCAGTATTTT. Protein product: CASSRTRTSGGDPRDTQYF. Based on the CDR3 plus reference TRBV7-9 and TRBJ2-3, the full variable domain is DTGVSQNPRHKITKRGQNVTFRCDPISEHNRLYWYRQTLGQGPEFLTYFQNEAQLEKSRLLSDRFSAERPKGSFSTLEIQRTEQGDSAMYLCASSRTRTSGGDPRDTQYFGPGTRLTVL.

The V and J genes are TRBV30 and TRBJ1-2; D remains unclear. The CDR3 sequence is 14 residues long. Germline V gives CDR1 GTSNPN, CDR2 SVGIG (reference sequence). V was shortened by 1 base and J by 4 bases, with 13 bases between the two germline ends. CDR3 region: CAWSAAVKRYGYTF. The CDR3 DNA follows: TGTGCCTGGAGTGCTGCAGTCAAGCGCTATGGCTACACCTTC.